The T cell receptor (beta chain) described here comes from a study of glioma-infiltrating T cells after dendritic cell vaccination. The study, taken as a whole, reports: Higher pretreatment TIL content predicted longer progression-free time and survival.

About this clone itself: Its antigen remains unknown.

Up to 2 ug genomic DNA was used for TCRB CDR3 amplification. The PCR used 60 V beta and 13 J beta primers. The protocol was immunoSEQ multiplex PCR, while the TCRdb copy is restricted to in-frame clones and leaves out a portion. The data contain fewer than 45,000 clones, approximately 84% of them singletons. No glioblastoma patient carried an isocitrate dehydrogenase mutation. Trimming pared 5 bases from V and 7 bases from J, leaving 9 bases between. CDR1 is MDHEN and CDR2 is SYDVKM in the germline V gene. This CDR3 region has 12 residues. The receptor comes from a human donor with glioblastoma. This rearrangement joins TRBV28 to TRBJ1-5, with D unresolved. The sample was blood, taken before dendritic cell vaccination. The chain's CDR3 is CASSPPYQPQHF. CDR3 nucleotide sequence: TGTGCCAGCAGTCCCCCCTACCAGCCCCAGCATTTT.